This record looks at one T cell receptor (beta chain) sequence and its context. The antigen remains undetermined. This CDR3 comprises 16 residues. Germline V gene data show CDR1 as SGHRS and CDR2 as YFSETQ. V shed 1 base, J shed 4 bases, and the junction held 6 bases outside the gene matches. Unsorted samples drew genomic DNA from tens of millions of PBMCs. Execution of the assay was at deep level. The authors' processing: ImmunoSEQ yielded junction-only sequences lacking quality scores, so filtering differed. Measured with immunoSEQ multiplex PCR; TCRdb has only the in-frame clones, and not every one. That table gives V, J and clone size, and the DNA gave D and trimming. In the table there are 450,000 to 500,000 clones, around 80% of which are singletons. The data belong to a study of shared clonotypes between healthy human individuals. Overall study findings and caveats: Sampling covered nothing but blood. Tissue TCR repertoires likely differ from those found in blood.

The origin of this receptor is a woman aged 40-49 years in good health. Some clones in this sample may be carry-over from other donors' samples. Sequences were obtained from PBMCs. This chain connects TRBV5-1 to TRBJ2-1, with 9 bases fitting TRBD2. The CDR3 sequence: CASSLSSGTQYNEQFF. The CDR3 coding sequence is TGCGCCAGCAGCTTGTCTAGCGGGACCCAATACAATGAGCAGTTCTTC.